These 30 T cell receptor beta chains originate from one sample sequenced in a study of neurological immune-mediated disorders. TCRdb recomputed calls from the 5' RACE reads with MiXCR, one row per CDR3 protein. The sample has 40,000 or so distinct CDR3 sequences, 13% to 15% seen once. Specimen: PBMCs. The receptor source for this set is a woman between 45 and 60 years old with HTLV-1-associated myelopathy (HAM/TSP).

This clonotype showed up many times. The rearrangement joins TRBV7-2 to TRBJ2-7, with TRBD1 matching over 7 bases. V trimming: 6 bases; J trimming: 6 bases; junction bases outside the gene matches: 2. This CDR3 comprises 11 residues. Germline CDR1 reads SGHTA; CDR2 reads FQGNSA. CDR3 bases: TGTGCCAGCAGGGCAGGGGGCGAGCAGTACTTC. It encodes CASRAGGEQYF.

This clonotype came up many times. This sequence joins TRBV9 and TRBJ1-1, with D uncertain. The CDR3 contains 14 residues. The germline V and J ends were trimmed by 0 bases and 0 bases, with 6 bases remaining between them. Germline loops: CDR1 SGDLS, CDR2 YYNGEE. The CDR3, as DNA: TGTGCCAGCAGCGTAGGTGCAATGAACACTGAAGCTTTCTTT. It encodes CASSVGAMNTEAFF.

This clonotype was detected many times. The V call is TRBV6-2 or TRBV6-3, the J call TRBJ1-1; no firm D call. The CDR3 is made up of 13 amino acids. Looked up from germline, CDR1 is MNHEY and CDR2 is SVGEGT. Trimming cost V 1 base and J 4 bases, with 7 bases left between them. CDR3 region: CASSYYAVTEAFF. In DNA form, the CDR3 reads TGTGCCAGCAGTTACTACGCAGTCACTGAAGCTTTCTTT.

This clonotype was observed at least ten times. The gene calls are TRBV6-1 and TRBJ1-6; possible D gene TRBD1, 6 bases. The CDR3 covers 16 residues. Per the germline V gene, CDR1 is MNHNS and CDR2 is SASEGT. V dropped 3 bases and J dropped 7 bases, with 16 bases sitting between them. CDR3 region: CASSEGAELNNSPLHF. The CDR3 region has the DNA TGTGCCAGCAGTGAGGGGGCGGAACTGAACAATTCACCCCTCCACTTT.

In its sample, this clonotype was seen many times. DNA for the CDR3: TGTGCCAGCACCCGAGGGGCTGGAGGGAACACTGAAGCTTTCTTT. This encodes CASTRGAGGNTEAFF. This chain joins TRBV7-9 and TRBJ1-1, with D perhaps TRBD1 (5 bases). V gave up 7 bases and J gave up 1 base, with 16 bases separating them. The CDR3 spans 15 residues. Germline CDR1 and CDR2: SEHNR and FQNEAQ (reference sequence).

The table lists this clonotype with many counts. The chain couples TRBV7-8 to TRBJ1-5; TRBD1 agrees at 9 bases. Germline CDR1 is SGHVS and CDR2 is FQNEAQ. The CDR3 loop spans 18 amino acids. The V and J ends lost 2 bases and 7 bases, in that order; junction bases with no gene match: 15. CDR3 sequence: CASSLLSGTGYRGQPQHF. Written as DNA, the CDR3 is TGTGCCAGCAGCTTACTATCCGGGACAGGGTATCGTGGCCAGCCCCAGCATTTT.

Remarks on this clonotype: One junction end disagrees with the germline gene, perhaps due to a read error. The rearrangement joins TRBV3-1 to TRBJ1-1, with TRBD1 matching over 7 bases. Germline CDR1 LGHDT, CDR2 YNNKEL (reference sequence). This CDR3 region has 17 residues. For the CDR3, the DNA is TGTGCCAGCAACCAATCCCCCAGGGGGGGGTTGAACACTGAAGCTTTCTTT. This sequence encodes CASNQSPRGGLNTEAFF.

This clonotype was found many times. This rearrangement joins TRBV20-1 to TRBJ2-1; 11 positions match TRBD2. CDR1 and CDR2 from the germline V gene are DFQATT and SNEGSKA (reference sequence). The CDR3 contains 14 residues. Trimming removed 6 bases from V and 2 bases from J; junction bases left unmatched: 3. As DNA, the CDR3 is TGCAGTGCACCACTAGCGGGGGCCTACAATGAGCAGTTCTTC. This gives the protein CSAPLAGAYNEQFF.

At least ten counts were recorded for this clonotype. This rearrangement joins TRBV20-1 to TRBJ1-5, with a weak D call TRBD1 (6 bases). Germline lookup yields CDR1 DFQATT and CDR2 SNEGSKA (reference sequence). V lost 3 bases and J lost 5, with 14 bases in between. The CDR3 runs 14 residues. The CDR3 DNA reads TGCAGTGCTAGCCTACAGGGCCATGATCAGCCCCAGCATTTT. Translating it yields CSASLQGHDQPQHF.

This clonotype was recorded many times. The chain links TRBV6-2 or TRBV6-3 to TRBJ1-1; D call uncertain. The CDR3 covers 15 residues. The germline CDR1 and CDR2 sequences are MNHEY and SVGEGT. The V end lost 2 bases, the J end lost 0 bases, and 10 bases lay between the germline ends. The CDR3 loop reads CASSYGPILNTEAFF. The DNA for the CDR3 is TGTGCCAGCAGTTACGGTCCTATCCTGAACACTGAAGCTTTCTTT.

This clonotype has at least ten counts. This chain connects TRBV7-2 to TRBJ1-4; TRBD1 is a possible D gene (5 bases). The V gene's germline CDR1 is SGHTA and CDR2 FQGNSA. The CDR3 has 15 amino acids. With 1 base removed from V and 5 bases from J, the gap between germline ends came to 11 bases. The CDR3 coding sequence is TGTGCCAGCAGCTTAGAAGTCAGGGAGAATGAAAAACTGTTTTTT. Translated: CASSLEVRENEKLFF.

This clonotype was seen repeatedly, ten times or more. The V call is TRBV9, the J call TRBJ1-1; D might be TRBD1 (5 bases). CDR3 length: 14 residues. Germline V gives CDR1 SGDLS, CDR2 YYNGEE. V was trimmed by 0 bases and J by 7 bases, leaving 13 bases between them. The CDR3 region has the DNA TGTGCCAGCAGCGTAGAAGGGGATAGGGGTGAAGCTTTCTTT. Its translation is CASSVEGDRGEAFF.

This clonotype was found a few times. The rearrangement joins TRBV4-2 to TRBJ1-2; unclear D gene. Trimming stripped 1 base from V and 6 bases from J, with 12 bases between. The CDR3 runs to 14 residues. CDR1 is LGHNA, CDR2 YNFKEQ, per germline. This chain's CDR3 is CASSQVQTIHGYTF. CDR3 bases: TGTGCCAGCAGCCAAGTCCAGACGATCCATGGCTACACCTTC.

This clonotype has a count of ten or more. CDR3 bases: TGTGCCAGCAGTTACGGGGGATCAGATACGCAGTATTTT. Translating it yields CASSYGGSDTQYF. V gene TRBV6-6 combines with J gene TRBJ2-3; D tentatively reads TRBD1 or TRBD2 (5 bases each). CDR3 length equals 13 residues. Trimming took off 2 bases at V and 4 bases at J, with 7 bases between the two ends. The germline gives CDR1 MNHNY, CDR2 SVGAGI (reference sequence).

This clonotype was detected ten times or more. This chain uses TRBV29-1 with TRBJ1-1; TRBD1 is a possible D gene (6 bases). The CDR3 is 12 residues long. The ends were cut back, 4 bases at V and 4 bases at J, with 10 bases in the middle. Per germline, CDR1 SQVTM and CDR2 ANQGSEA. The CDR3 region is CSVAGEGTEAFF. CDR3 nucleotide sequence: TGCAGCGTTGCAGGGGAAGGCACTGAAGCTTTCTTT.

This clonotype was picked up many times. The chain recombines TRBV24-1 with TRBJ2-5, with 7 bases fitting TRBD1. J gave up 4 bases and V 3 bases, and 7 bases lay outside the gene matches. The germline gives CDR1 KGHDR, CDR2 SFDVKD. The length of the CDR3 is 15 residues. CDR3 bases: TGTGCCACCAGTGATCCCGGGACAGAAAGAGAGACCCAGTACTTC. It yields the protein CATSDPGTERETQYF.

This clonotype was observed at least ten times. The chain employs TRBV10-3 and TRBJ2-2; 12 bases match TRBD2. CDR1 and CDR2 from the germline V gene are ENHRY and SYGVKD. V shed 3 bases, J shed 3 bases, and the junction held 8 bases outside the gene matches. The CDR3 has 18 amino acids. This CDR3 reads CAISDNLAGGPDTGELFF. The CDR3 DNA is TGTGCCATCAGTGACAATCTAGCGGGGGGGCCGGACACCGGGGAGCTGTTTTTT.

This clonotype showed up many times. The rearrangement uses TRBV19 and TRBJ2-6, with TRBD1 as a possible D gene (5 bases). The CDR3 totals 16 residues. CDR1 and CDR2 from the germline V gene are LNHDA and SQIVND (reference sequence). Trimming shortened V by 5 bases and J by 4 bases, and 15 bases separated the two germline ends. The CDR3 spells CASSLYAGYGANVLTF. The CDR3 DNA is TGTGCCAGTAGTCTCTACGCAGGGTACGGGGCCAACGTCCTGACTTTC.

This clonotype has ten or more counts. The CDR3 protein is CTTKDTLGADTQYF. CDR3 nucleotide sequence: TGCACCACGAAGGACACCCTCGGGGCAGATACGCAGTATTTT. The V gene is TRBV29-1, the J gene TRBJ2-3, with D perhaps TRBD1 or TRBD2 (5 bases each). The germline CDR1 and CDR2 sequences are SQVTM and ANQGSEA. There are 14 residues in the CDR3.

This clonotype was observed at least ten times. The CDR3 here is CSANVYNEQFF. DNA for the CDR3: TGCAGTGCTAACGTCTACAATGAGCAGTTCTTC. This rearrangement joins TRBV20-1 to TRBJ2-1; D remains unclear. Germline V gene data show CDR1 as DFQATT and CDR2 as SNEGSKA (reference sequence). This CDR3 is built from 11 residues. Between the trimmed V and J ends, which lost 4 bases and 3 bases, there was a span of 4 bases.

This clonotype has ten or more counts. The chain uses TRBV7-2 and TRBJ2-3; 10 bases are a match to TRBD2. J was trimmed by 3 bases and V by 6 bases; bases with no gene match: 3. CDR1 and CDR2 from the germline V gene are SGHTA and FQGNSA. CDR3 size: 14 residues. CDR3 sequence: CASRSGGGTDTQYF. CDR3 DNA: TGTGCCAGCAGAAGCGGGGGGGGGACAGATACGCAGTATTTT.

This clonotype was picked up many times. This sequence joins TRBV18 and TRBJ2-7, with a possible D match to TRBD1 (6 bases). The CDR3 is 19 amino acids. CDR1 is KGHSH and CDR2 is LQKENI in the germline V gene. Trimming took off 3 bases at V and 1 base at J, with 25 bases between the two ends. The CDR3 DNA is TGTGCCAGCTCACCCAGGACCTTGGACAGTCGAACGCATTCCTACGAGCAGTACGTC. Translation: CASSPRTLDSRTHSYEQYV.

This chain joins TRBV19 and TRBJ1-2; 8 bases fit TRBD1. Germline-derived CDR1 and CDR2 are LNHDA and SQIVND (reference sequence). Trimming took 5 bases from V and 6 from J; bases not matched to a gene: 5. This CDR3 has 13 residues. The CDR3 region is CASSSRTGNGYTF. The CDR3 DNA reads TGTGCCAGTAGTTCCCGGACAGGGAATGGCTACACCTTC.

The chain links TRBV5-5 to TRBJ1-1; TRBD1 is a possible D gene (6 bases). The ends were cut back, 7 bases at V and 3 bases at J, with 25 bases in the middle. This CDR3 has 17 amino acids. CDR1 and CDR2 (germline): SGHKS, YYEKEE (reference sequence). The CDR3 coding sequence is TGTGCCAGCGGCCAGGTGGTAACACGGGGGCTGGACACTGAAGCTTTCTTT. Translating it yields CASGQVVTRGLDTEAFF.

This clonotype occurred many times. This chain uses TRBV6-2 or TRBV6-3 with TRBJ1-1, with TRBD1 matching 8 bases. Germline V gives CDR1 MNHEY, CDR2 SVGEGT. Trimming cost V 4 bases and J 9 bases; bases outside gene matches: 10. CDR3 size: 14 residues. This chain's CDR3 is CASSSQGASTQAFF. Here the CDR3 DNA reads TGTGCCAGCAGTTCCCAGGGGGCGAGTACCCAAGCTTTCTTT.

This clonotype was recorded at least ten times. This chain links TRBV20-1 with TRBJ2-1, with 8 bases that match TRBD2. The CDR3 totals 16 residues. After removal of 3 bases from V and 2 bases from J, the junction contained 9 bases not matched to a gene. Per the germline V gene, CDR1 is DFQATT and CDR2 is SNEGSKA (reference sequence). In DNA form, the CDR3 reads TGCAGTGCTAGGTCGGGGGGGGGGCGGACCTACAATGAGCAGTTCTTC. Its translation is CSARSGGGRTYNEQFF.

Judged by abundance, this clonotype is medium-sized. This CDR3 is CASSLVDGGSYEQYF. The DNA of the CDR3 is TGTGCCAGCAGTTTAGTGGACGGGGGGTCCTACGAGCAGTACTTC. This chain links TRBV12-3 or TRBV12-4 with TRBJ2-7, with 7 bases lining up with TRBD2. Trimming took 1 base from V and 1 from J; bases not matched to a gene: 4. The CDR3 is 15 residues long.

This clonotype appeared many times. This chain links TRBV7-2 with TRBJ2-7; 12 nucleotides align to TRBD2. The junction had 3 bases not matched to a gene; V was cut back by 0 bases and J by 3 bases. From germline, CDR1 is SGHTA and CDR2 FQGNSA. This CDR3 is 16 amino acids long. CDR3 sequence: CASSLATSGGNYEQYV. The CDR3 bases are TGTGCCAGCAGCTTAGCCACTAGCGGGGGGAACTACGAGCAGTACGTC.

This clonotype was counted many times. The rearrangement links TRBV5-1 to TRBJ2-5, with D possibly matching TRBD1 (7 bases). The CDR3 consists of 19 residues. The germline V gene has CDR1 SGHRS and CDR2 YFSETQ. The germline V and J ends were trimmed by 5 bases and 2 bases, with 28 bases remaining between them. As DNA, the CDR3 is TGCGCCAGCAGAAGGGGGACTCCAGGGGGAGCGGCAAGGCAAGAGACCCAGTACTTC. Translation: CASRRGTPGGAARQETQYF.

This clonotype was counted only a few times. At one of its ends the junction is not consistent with the germline gene, which may arise from a read error. V and J are TRBV10-3 and TRBJ2-5; D remains unclear. The germline gives CDR1 ENHRY, CDR2 SYGVKD. The CDR3 loop spans 15 amino acids. The CDR3: CASSPAVGSRETQYF. CDR3 coding DNA: TGTGCCAGCAGTCCTGCCGTTGGGTCCCGAGAGACCCAGTACTTC.